The 12 T cell receptor beta chains given below trace back to one sample, sequenced in a study of blood T cell repertoires in COVID-19. Clones were read by immunoSEQ multiplex PCR, and TCRdb kept only the in-frame ones, dropping some. Of roughly 100,000 clones in the sample, around 90% were seen once. The specimen sequenced was peripheral blood. The receptors derive from a middle-aged man with active COVID-19.

The chain is built from TRBV7-8 and TRBJ2-1, with 11 bases identical to TRBD2. Per germline, CDR1 SGHVS and CDR2 FQNEAQ. V lost 3 bases, J lost 7 bases, and 8 bases stayed unmatched. This CDR3 region has 16 residues. Here the CDR3 reads CASSLVAGGHLNEQFF. As DNA, the CDR3 is TGTGCCAGCAGCTTGGTAGCGGGGGGGCATTTAAATGAGCAGTTCTTC.

This chain joins TRBV6-1 and TRBJ1-2, with unresolved D. This CDR3 is built from 11 residues. Germline V gene lookup returns CDR1 MNHNS and CDR2 SASEGT. Between the trimmed V and J ends, which lost 1 base and 7 bases, there was a span of 4 bases. The CDR3 DNA sequence: TGTGCCAGCAGTGAAGTCGGTGGCTACACCTTC. It yields the protein CASSEVGGYTF.

The chain joins TRBV19 to TRBJ1-1; unclear D gene. Trimming took off 6 bases at V and 4 bases at J, with 6 bases between the two ends. Germline V gene lookup returns CDR1 LNHDA and CDR2 SQIVND (reference sequence). CDR3 length equals 11 residues. The CDR3 reads CASRESTEAFF. In DNA form, the CDR3 reads TGTGCCAGTAGGGAGAGCACTGAAGCTTTCTTT.

This clone was observed once. This chain joins TRBV6-6 and TRBJ2-6; 9 nucleotides align to TRBD1. This CDR3 is 17 amino acids long. Germline trimming cut 5 bases from V and 0 bases from J; bases unmatched to any gene: 5. The germline CDR1 and CDR2 sequences are MNHNY and SVGAGI (reference sequence). The CDR3 loop is CASSRQGGSSGANVLTF. CDR3 nucleotide sequence: TGTGCCAGCAGTCGACAGGGGGGAAGCTCTGGGGCCAACGTCCTGACTTTC.

The V and J genes are TRBV11-2 and TRBJ2-1; 8 bases fit TRBD1. V lost 7 bases and J lost 2; bases outside the gene matches: 7. Per the germline V gene, CDR1 is SGHAT and CDR2 is FQNNGV. There are 15 residues in the CDR3. The CDR3: CASNRRQGPYNEQFF. Written as DNA, the CDR3 is TGTGCCAGCAACAGGCGACAGGGGCCCTACAATGAGCAGTTCTTC. The variable domain in full, completed from reference TRBV11-2 and TRBJ2-1, reads EAGVAQSPRYKIIEKRQSVAFWCNPISGHATLYWYQQILGQGPKLLIQFQNNGVVDDSQLPKDRFSAERLKGVDSTLKIQPAKLEDSAVYLCASNRRQGPYNEQFFGPGTRLTVL.

CDR3 region: CARPGDKSNQPQHF. Here the CDR3 DNA reads TGTGCCCGACCCGGGGACAAAAGCAATCAGCCCCAGCATTTT. The chain has TRBV27 and TRBJ1-5, with D possibly matching TRBD1 (6 bases). This CDR3 is 14 amino acids long. V lost 11 bases, J lost 1 base, and 15 bases lay in between. The germline CDR1 and CDR2 sequences are MNHEY and SMNVEV (reference sequence).

The chain couples TRBV13 to TRBJ2-3; TRBD1 matches at 8 bases. This CDR3 comprises 15 residues. The V gene end was trimmed by 3 bases and the J gene end by 4 bases; junction bases not matched to a gene: 6. Germline V gene data show CDR1 as PRHDT and CDR2 as FYEKMQ (reference sequence). CDR3 nucleotide sequence: TGTGCCAGCAGCTTTGGCAGGGGGCCCGCAGATACGCAGTATTTT. Translated: CASSFGRGPADTQYF.

The chain carries TRBV13 and TRBJ2-7; D may be TRBD2 (5 bases). Germline V gene data show CDR1 as PRHDT and CDR2 as FYEKMQ (reference sequence). V was shortened by 0 bases and J by 0 bases, with 15 bases between the two germline ends. This CDR3 is 17 amino acids long. The CDR3 nucleotides are TGTGCCAGCAGCTTAGGCCCCGGCGGACTGCTCTCCTACGAGCAGTACTTC. Translation gives CASSLGPGGLLSYEQYF. The variable domain in full, completed from reference TRBV13 and TRBJ2-7, reads AAGVIQSPRHLIKEKRETATLKCYPIPRHDTVYWYQQGPGQDPQFLISFYEKMQSDKGSIPDRFSAQQFSDYHSELNMSSLELGDSALYFCASSLGPGGLLSYEQYFGPGTRLTVT.

This clone was found once. This sequence joins TRBV3-1 (or the pseudogene TRBV3-2) and TRBJ2-1, with D perhaps TRBD2 (6 bases). Per germline, CDR1 LGHDT and CDR2 YNNKEL (reference sequence). The ends were cut back, 4 bases at V and 11 bases at J, with 21 bases in the middle. This CDR3 region has 15 residues. CDR3 nucleotide sequence: TGTGCCAGCAGCCCCTGGAGTGGGGGGAACATTCAGCAGTTCTTC. Encoded protein: CASSPWSGGNIQQFF.

The chain joins TRBV12-3 or TRBV12-4 to TRBJ1-2; 7 positions match TRBD1. CDR3 size: 13 residues. V shed 6 bases and J 8 bases; nucleotides not matched to a gene: 9. CDR3 DNA: TGTGCCAGCAGAGTCAGGGGGACGGGCGGCTACACCTTC. Protein product: CASRVRGTGGYTF.

The J gene is TRBJ2-1, the V gene TRBV19; TRBD1 might be the D (5 bases). Germline CDR1 reads LNHDA; CDR2 reads SQIVND (reference sequence). With 8 bases removed from V and 9 bases from J, the gap between germline ends came to 17 bases. CDR3 length: 13 residues. The CDR3: CASSLQGRVEQFF. The CDR3 nucleotides read TGTGCCAGTTCACTCCAGGGTAGGGTTGAGCAGTTCTTC.

The chain has TRBV11-2 and TRBJ1-3; the match to TRBD1 covers 7 bases. The CDR3 contains 15 residues. Germline lookup yields CDR1 SGHAT and CDR2 FQNNGV. Trimming cost V 4 bases and J 6 bases; bases outside gene matches: 9. CDR3 bases: TGTGCCAGCAGCTACCCCCGGGACAGACTAAACACCATATATTTT. Translated, it gives CASSYPRDRLNTIYF.